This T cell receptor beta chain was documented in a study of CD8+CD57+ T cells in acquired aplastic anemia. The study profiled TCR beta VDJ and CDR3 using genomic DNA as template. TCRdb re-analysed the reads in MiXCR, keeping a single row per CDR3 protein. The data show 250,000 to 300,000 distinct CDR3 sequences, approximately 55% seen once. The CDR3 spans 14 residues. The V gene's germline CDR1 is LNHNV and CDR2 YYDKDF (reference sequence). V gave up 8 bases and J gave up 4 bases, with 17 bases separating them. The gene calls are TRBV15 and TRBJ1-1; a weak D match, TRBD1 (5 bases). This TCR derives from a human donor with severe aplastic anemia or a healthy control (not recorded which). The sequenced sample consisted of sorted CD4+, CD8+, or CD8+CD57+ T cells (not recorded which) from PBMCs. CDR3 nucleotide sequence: TGTGCCACCGGAAAAGGAGGGGTGAGCACTGAAGCTTTCTTT. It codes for CATGKGGVSTEAFF.